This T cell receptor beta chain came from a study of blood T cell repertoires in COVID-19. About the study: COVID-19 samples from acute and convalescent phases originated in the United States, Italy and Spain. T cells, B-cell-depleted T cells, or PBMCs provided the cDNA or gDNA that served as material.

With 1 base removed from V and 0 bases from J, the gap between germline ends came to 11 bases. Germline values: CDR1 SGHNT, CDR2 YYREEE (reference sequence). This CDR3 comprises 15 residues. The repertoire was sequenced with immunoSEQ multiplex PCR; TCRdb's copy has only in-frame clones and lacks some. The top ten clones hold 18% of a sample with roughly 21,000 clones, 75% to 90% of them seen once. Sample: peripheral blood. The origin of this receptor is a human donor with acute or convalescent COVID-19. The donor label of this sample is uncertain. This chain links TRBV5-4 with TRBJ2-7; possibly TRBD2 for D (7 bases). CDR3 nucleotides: TGTGCCAGCAGCTTGAGGGGAGGGGGCTCCTACGAGCAGTACTTC. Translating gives CASSLRGGGSYEQYF.